Shown below are 18 T cell receptor beta chains from a single sample sequenced in a study of T cell repertoires in cytomegalovirus infection. These TCRs' antigens remain unknown. TCRdb processed the reads anew with MiXCR; each CDR3 protein has one entry. The sample includes just under 500,000 distinct CDR3 sequences, 30% to 35% seen only once; the top ten take 15% to 20%. The source material was cultured PBMCs, sampled from culture after CMV antigen stimulation. These TCRs come from a human donor in good health (CMV status not recorded). Some clones in this sample may be carry-over from other donors' samples.

This clonotype was seen once. The chain carries TRBV6-1 and TRBJ2-7; no firm D call. Per germline, CDR1 MNHNS and CDR2 SASEGT. Between the trimmed V and J ends, which lost 5 bases and 0 bases, there was a span of 5 bases. The CDR3 extends over 12 amino acids. CDR3 in DNA: TGTGCCAGCAGTAGGGTCTCCTACGAGCAGTACGTC. It codes for CASSRVSYEQYV.

This chain joins TRBV7-9 and TRBJ2-1, with 8 bases identical to TRBD2. This CDR3 is built from 15 residues. Germline lookup yields CDR1 SEHNR and CDR2 FQNEAQ (reference sequence). After removal of 1 base from V and 5 bases from J, the junction contained 4 bases not matched to a gene. CDR3 amino acids: CASSLGSGANNEQFF. DNA of the CDR3: TGTGCCAGCAGCTTAGGTAGCGGGGCCAACAATGAGCAGTTCTTC. The full variable domain, rest sourced from reference TRBV7-9 and TRBJ2-1, is DTGVSQNPRHKITKRGQNVTFRCDPISEHNRLYWYRQTLGQGPEFLTYFQNEAQLEKSRLLSDRFSAERPKGSFSTLEIQRTEQGDSAMYLCASSLGSGANNEQFFGPGTRLTVL.

CDR3 nucleotides: TGTGCCAGCAGCCTCCCGGCCCTAGCGGGATCGTTATTAGATACGCAGTATTTT. Translated, it gives CASSLPALAGSLLDTQYF. V is TRBV4-2 and J is TRBJ2-3; TRBD2 matches at 9 bases. Germline V CDR1 and CDR2: LGHNA, YNFKEQ. Trimming at V came to 4 bases and at J to 5 bases, leaving 16 bases not matched to a gene. The CDR3 spans 18 residues.

Many counts were recorded for this clonotype. CDR3: CATGRNTEAFF. The CDR3 region has the DNA TGTGCCACCGGGAGGAACACTGAAGCTTTCTTT. The J gene is TRBJ1-1, the V gene TRBV7-2; D unclear. Germline lookup yields CDR1 SGHTA and CDR2 FQGNSA. With 10 bases removed from V and 1 base from J, the gap between germline ends came to 7 bases. The CDR3 contains 11 residues.

The genes are TRBV7-2 and TRBJ2-7, with 7 positions matching TRBD2. Germline loops: CDR1 SGHTA, CDR2 FQGNSA. This CDR3 spans 15 amino acids. J was trimmed by 5 bases and V by 5 bases; bases with no gene match: 12. DNA of the CDR3: TGTGCCAGCAGCCCCCAGGCGGGACTATCCAACGAGCAGTACTTC. Translated: CASSPQAGLSNEQYF.

Comments on this clonotype: A read error may explain this, as a much larger clone is one base away. DNA for the CDR3: TGTGCCAGCAGCTCCGGCAGGAGGGAATTTCAGCCCCAGCATTTT. This encodes CASSSGRREFQPQHF. This rearrangement joins TRBV7-2 to TRBJ1-5; no definite D call. Trimming cost V 4 bases and J 6 bases, with 16 bases left between them. Germline CDR1 SGHTA, CDR2 FQGNSA. This CDR3 has 15 amino acids.

This CDR3 is CASRSLGQGAYEQYF. As DNA, the CDR3 is TGTGCCAGCAGATCCTTGGGACAGGGGGCCTACGAGCAGTACTTC. J is TRBJ2-7 and V is TRBV6-2 or TRBV6-3; TRBD1 aligns across 11 bases. V gave up 6 bases and J gave up 2 bases; unmatched junction bases: 6. The germline V gene has CDR1 MNHEY and CDR2 SVGEGT. This CDR3 spans 15 amino acids.

The V gene is TRBV7-2, the J gene TRBJ2-3, with 11 bases that match TRBD2. The V segment lost 6 bases and the J segment 6 bases; nucleotides outside the gene matches: 8. Looked up from germline, CDR1 is SGHTA and CDR2 is FQGNSA. This CDR3 is built from 15 residues. CDR3 DNA sequence: TGTGCCAGCAGGATTGGTAGCGGGAGGGCGGATACGCAGTATTTT. It codes for CASRIGSGRADTQYF.

V is TRBV29-1 and J is TRBJ2-3; no clear D. CDR3 length equals 11 residues. Germline loops: CDR1 SQVTM, CDR2 ANQGSEA. With 4 bases removed from V and 4 bases from J, the gap between germline ends came to 6 bases. CDR3 DNA sequence: TGCAGCGTTGTTACCGCAGATACGCAGTATTTT. This sequence encodes CSVVTADTQYF.

The V call is TRBV12-3 or TRBV12-4, the J call TRBJ1-1; possibly TRBD1 for D (5 bases). With 5 bases removed from V and 5 bases from J, the gap between germline ends came to 12 bases. The CDR3 is made up of 13 amino acids. CDR3 DNA: TGTGCCAGCAGTAAAGACAGACTGACTGAAGCTTTCTTT. Protein: CASSKDRLTEAFF.

There are a few counts of this clonotype. The chain is built from TRBV7-2 and TRBJ2-7, with D possibly being TRBD2 (6 bases). This CDR3 is built from 18 residues. Trimming shortened V by 5 bases and J by 2 bases, and 25 bases separated the two germline ends. Germline CDR1 is SGHTA and CDR2 is FQGNSA. The CDR3 sequence is CASSTHLLRTGVTYEQYF. The CDR3 region has the DNA TGTGCCAGCAGCACTCATCTTTTACGGACGGGAGTTACCTACGAGCAGTACTTC.

In regard to this clonotype: At one boundary the junction diverges from the germline segment, which might be a read error. The chain uses TRBV7-6 and TRBJ2-1; the match to TRBD2 covers 10 bases. This CDR3 has 14 amino acids. Germline CDR1 reads SGHVS; CDR2 reads FNYEAQ. The CDR3 protein is CASSSSGSNNEQFF. The CDR3 DNA reads as TGTGCTAGCAGCTCTAGCGGGAGCAACAATGAGCAGTTCTTC.

This clonotype was recorded once. The chain employs TRBV20-1 and TRBJ2-1; 7 positions agree with TRBD2. Unmatched junction bases numbered 12, after V lost 5 bases and J lost 5 bases. From germline, CDR1 is DFQATT and CDR2 SNEGSKA (reference sequence). The CDR3 runs 15 residues. The CDR3 protein is CSADRGEGRDNEQFF. CDR3 nucleotide sequence: TGCAGTGCTGATCGCGGGGAGGGCCGTGACAATGAGCAGTTCTTC.

This clonotype has just a few counts. The chain uses TRBV7-2 and TRBJ2-7, with no clear D. Between the trimmed V and J ends, which lost 1 base and 0 bases, there was a span of 7 bases. This CDR3 comprises 14 residues. The germline gives CDR1 SGHTA, CDR2 FQGNSA. CDR3 coding DNA: TGTGCCAGCAGCTTAGTTTCACGCTCCTACGAGCAGTACTTC. Protein: CASSLVSRSYEQYF.

This clonotype was picked up a small number of times. The chain joins TRBV28 to TRBJ1-4, with D unclear. CDR1 and CDR2 (germline): MDHEN, SYDVKM. Trimming stripped 5 bases from V and 11 bases from J, with 12 bases between. This CDR3 is built from 12 residues. The CDR3 reads CASSGRGWKLFF. The CDR3 DNA is TGTGCCAGCAGTGGCCGAGGGTGGAAACTGTTTTTT.

The J gene is TRBJ2-1, the V gene TRBV7-2; the D gene could be TRBD1 or TRBD2 (5 bases each). The germline V gene has CDR1 SGHTA and CDR2 FQGNSA. This CDR3 spans 14 amino acids. With 5 bases removed from V and 7 bases from J, the gap between germline ends came to 15 bases. The CDR3: CASSPPGLGNEQFF. The CDR3 region has the DNA TGTGCCAGCAGCCCCCCGGGGCTCGGGAATGAGCAGTTCTTC.

The CDR3 DNA reads TGTGCCACCAGTGAAGGCGGCTCCTACGAGCAGTACTTC. The encoded protein is CATSEGGSYEQYF. This chain uses TRBV24-1 with TRBJ2-7; D is unclear. This CDR3 is built from 13 residues. Germline V gene data show CDR1 as KGHDR and CDR2 as SFDVKD. The germline V and J ends were trimmed by 4 bases and 0 bases, with 6 bases remaining between them.

This chain uses TRBV12-3 or TRBV12-4 with TRBJ2-3; D is undetermined. Deletions cut 7 bases from V and 0 bases from J, with 5 bases between. The CDR3 totals 12 residues. The CDR3 DNA sequence: TGTGCCAGCAAAAGGAGCACAGATACGCAGTATTTT. It codes for CASKRSTDTQYF.